Below, 11 T cell receptor beta chains from the same sample are listed, as sequenced in a study of blood T cells in healthy people across ages. Next came a second PCR, run for about 7 to 12 cycles, which used a sample-barcoded 5' primer along with a J-beta primer mix. TCRdb used MiXCR to reprocess the 5' RACE reads, holding one entry per CDR3 protein. The sample contains more than 600,000 distinct CDR3 sequences, approximately 25% of which appear only once. The data also belong to a second study, concerning T cells of mothers and their children.

Sequencing was carried out using blood. These receptors all come from a boy aged 5-17 years in good health.

This clonotype came up a few times. This CDR3 is CASSSSDSLSDEAFF. For the CDR3, the DNA is TGTGCCAGCAGCTCCTCCGACAGTCTGTCAGATGAAGCTTTCTTT. The chain carries TRBV7-9 and TRBJ1-1; TRBD1 is a possible D gene (5 bases). V lost 4 bases to trimming and J lost 7 bases, with 19 bases between them. There are 15 residues in the CDR3. Germline lookup yields CDR1 SEHNR and CDR2 FQNEAQ (reference sequence). Full variable domain (missing parts from reference TRBV7-9 and TRBJ1-1): DTGVSQNPRHKITKRGQNVTFRCDPISEHNRLYWYRQTLGQGPEFLTYFQNEAQLEKSRLLSDRFSAERPKGSFSTLEIQRTEQGDSAMYLCASSSSDSLSDEAFFGQGTRLTVV.

CDR3 sequence reads: CASSLGLSELAGYNEQFF. The CDR3 bases are TGTGCCAGCAGCTTAGGCCTTTCTGAACTAGCGGGATACAATGAGCAGTTCTTC. The chain has TRBV7-9 and TRBJ2-1, with 10 bases aligning to TRBD2. Germline assignment: CDR1 SEHNR and CDR2 FQNEAQ (reference sequence). CDR3 size: 18 residues. Trimming removed 1 base from V and 4 bases from J; junction bases left unmatched: 10.

This clonotype was observed a few times. V gene TRBV27 combines with J gene TRBJ2-3, with D uncertain. This CDR3 contains 13 residues. Per the germline V gene, CDR1 is MNHEY and CDR2 is SMNVEV (reference sequence). The germline V and J ends were trimmed by 5 bases and 2 bases, with 8 bases remaining between them. The CDR3 region has the DNA TGTGCCAGCAGTGTGTGGGCCACAGATACGCAGTATTTT. This sequence encodes CASSVWATDTQYF.

This clonotype was detected only a few times. The V and J genes are TRBV7-2 and TRBJ2-1; D not resolved. The CDR3 has 12 residues. Trimming shortened V by 1 base and J by 9 bases, and 7 bases separated the two germline ends. The germline V gene has CDR1 SGHTA and CDR2 FQGNSA. CDR3 loop: CASSLEFGEQFF. CDR3 bases: TGTGCCAGCAGCTTAGAATTTGGTGAGCAGTTCTTC.

For the CDR3, the DNA is TGCAGCGCCTCTGACACCGGGGAGCTGTTTTTT. It codes for CSASDTGELFF. The V gene is TRBV29-1, the J gene TRBJ2-2; no clear D. The CDR3 is made up of 11 amino acids. Germline CDR1 reads SQVTM; CDR2 reads ANQGSEA. V lost 7 bases and J 3 bases, leaving 6 bases between the germline ends.

This clonotype turned up a few times. V and J are TRBV9 and TRBJ1-2; a weak D match, TRBD1 (5 bases). The CDR3 is 16 amino acids. Germline lookup yields CDR1 SGDLS and CDR2 YYNGEE. The ends were cut back, 3 bases at V and 8 bases at J, with 23 bases in the middle. CDR3 DNA sequence: TGTGCCAGCAGCGGCCGTCCGGGACCACAGTTCGAGGGCTACACCTTC. Translating gives CASSGRPGPQFEGYTF.

In its sample, this clonotype was seen a few times. The chain employs TRBV7-9 and TRBJ2-1; a possible D gene is TRBD2 (5 bases). Germline CDR1 SEHNR, CDR2 FQNEAQ (reference sequence). This CDR3 region has 14 residues. V lost 7 bases and J lost 0, with 10 bases in between. In nucleotides, the CDR3 is TGTGCCAGCACCGCCGAGGGCTCCTACAATGAGCAGTTCTTC. This codes for CASTAEGSYNEQFF.

The chain uses TRBV12-3 or TRBV12-4 and TRBJ2-6; unclear D gene. V gave up 8 bases and J gave up 4 bases, with 18 bases separating them. The CDR3 loop spans 16 amino acids. For the CDR3, the DNA is TGTGCCAGCCGAACCTCCCTGGGCTCCGGGGCCAACGTCCTGACTTTC. Protein product: CASRTSLGSGANVLTF.

J is TRBJ2-3 and V is TRBV6-4; D assignment may be TRBD1 or TRBD2 (6 bases each). The CDR3 has 20 residues. Trimming left V 6 bases short and J 3 bases short, with 31 bases between. Germline assignment: CDR1 MRHNA and CDR2 SNTAGT. As DNA, the CDR3 is TGTGCCAGCAGCCGATCCCCTTACGTGGAGGGGGATATGTCGACAGATACGCAGTATTTT. Amino acids: CASSRSPYVEGDMSTDTQYF.

The J gene is TRBJ2-1, the V gene TRBV20-1, with 16 positions matching TRBD2. The J call may be incorrect, as the DNA end agrees better with TRBJ2-5. This CDR3 has 18 amino acids. The V gene's germline CDR1 is DFQATT and CDR2 SNEGSKA (reference sequence). The CDR3: CSARGGGTSGGAQKTQYF. The CDR3 bases are TGCAGTGCTAGAGGTGGCGGGACTAGCGGGGGGGCTCAGAAGACCCAGTACTTC.

The DNA of the CDR3 is TGTGCCATCAGTGAGCCCCCCGGGGATATTAACTATGGCTACACCTTC. Its translation: CAISEPPGDINYGYTF. V is TRBV10-3 and J is TRBJ1-2; D remains unclear. CDR3 length: 16 amino acids. Germline CDR1 is ENHRY and CDR2 is SYGVKD. The V end lost 2 bases, the J end lost 1 base, and 14 bases lay between the germline ends.